The clone carrying this T cell receptor beta chain appeared a single time. The antigen remains undetermined. The J segment lost 1 base and the V segment lost 6 bases, leaving 6 bases of the junction unmatched. The CDR3 contains 15 residues. Germline CDR1 reads LNHDA; CDR2 reads SQIVND (reference sequence). Patients were newly diagnosed with stage II-IVA oral cavity squamous cell carcinoma without prior systemic or radiation treatment. Clones were sequenced by immunoSEQ multiplex PCR, and TCRdb holds only the in-frame ones, with some missing. Among approximately 72,000 clones listed, around 83% were seen once. These data belong to a study of neoadjuvant anti-PD-1 for oral cavity cancer. At the level of the study: Around day 43, patients without progression received a fourth nivolumab dose before surgery.

Study findings and constraints: Higher pretreatment Treg/Th17 ratios tracked higher pretreatment blood clonality.

The specimen comprised PBMCs, sampled before nivolumab (anti-PD-1) treatment. The chain is built from TRBV19 and TRBJ1-5; the match to TRBD1 covers 7 bases. This receptor was taken from a person aged 35 to 85 with oral cavity squamous cell carcinoma. CDR3 nucleotides: TGTGCCAGTAGCGGGGGACAGACAAGCAATCAGCCCCAGCATTTT. Protein product: CASSGGQTSNQPQHF.